This entry lists 31 T cell receptor beta chains sequenced from one sample in a study of graft-versus-host responses after intestinal transplantation. Generated by immunoSEQ multiplex PCR, the TCRdb table keeps only in-frame clones and is missing some. This table holds over 65,000 clones, approximately 90% found once. Antigens of these TCRs are unknown. The sequences come from unstimulated CD8+ T cells sorted from spleen or lymph node cells, collected before transplant. The receptors shown here come from a human donor who was the organ donor for an intestinal transplant.

The V call is TRBV11-2, the J call TRBJ2-3; D remains ambiguous. The V end was cut by 5 bases, the J end by 5 bases, with 20 bases between. In germline, CDR1 is SGHAT, CDR2 FQNNGV. The CDR3 loop spans 16 amino acids. CDR3 sequence: CASSTFPRVGQDTQYF. DNA for the CDR3: TGTGCCAGCAGCACTTTTCCTAGGGTCGGGCAAGATACGCAGTATTTT.

With respect to this clone: The sample holds other DNA sequences that translate to the same CDR3. The V and J genes are TRBV7-9 and TRBJ2-1, with D unresolved. Germline assignment: CDR1 SEHNR and CDR2 FQNEAQ (reference sequence). The ends were cut back, 3 bases at V and 4 bases at J, with 4 bases in the middle. CDR3 length: 12 amino acids. CDR3 coding DNA: TGTGCCAGCAGCTTTGGGTACAATGAGCAGTTCTTC. It encodes CASSFGYNEQFF.

The J gene is TRBJ1-4, the V gene TRBV5-1, with D possibly matching TRBD1 (6 bases). CDR1 is SGHRS, CDR2 YFSETQ, per germline. This CDR3 is 15 amino acids long. V was shortened by 2 bases and J by 7 bases, with 15 bases between the two germline ends. CDR3 protein: CASSLVRGAREKLFF. As DNA, the CDR3 is TGCGCCAGCAGCTTAGTCCGGGGGGCTCGTGAAAAACTGTTTTTT. Variable domain in full (rest from reference TRBV5-1 and TRBJ1-4): KAGVTQTPRYLIKTRGQQVTLSCSPISGHRSVSWYQQTPGQGLQFLFEYFSETQRNKGNFPGRFSGRQFSNSRSEMNVSTLELGDSALYLCASSLVRGAREKLFFGSGTQLSVL.

The chain joins TRBV2 to TRBJ2-1; D gene uncertain. Trimming stripped 1 base from V and 8 bases from J, with 9 bases between. The length of the CDR3 is 13 residues. The V gene's germline CDR1 is SNHLY and CDR2 FYNNEI. The CDR3, as DNA: TGTGCCAGCAGTGAAGTCTATAAGGATGAGCAGTTCTTC. Amino acids: CASSEVYKDEQFF.

J is TRBJ2-5 and V is TRBV10-3; maybe TRBD1 (5 bases). TRBJ2-7 explains the end of the DNA better; the J call may be wrong. This CDR3 spans 15 amino acids. Germline V CDR1 and CDR2: ENHRY, SYGVKD. The CDR3 nucleotides read TGTGCCATCAGTGGTCCGGTGGGCAGGGCGTTCGAGCAGTACTTC. The encoded protein is CAISGPVGRAFEQYF.

The V and J genes are TRBV4-2 and TRBJ1-4, with unresolved D. V was pared by 5 bases and J by 10 bases, with 20 bases between. Germline V lookup: CDR1 LGHNA, CDR2 YNFKEQ. The CDR3 covers 15 residues. CDR3 protein: CASSSWNLHWGKLFF. The DNA of the CDR3 is TGTGCCAGCAGCTCTTGGAACCTACACTGGGGAAAACTGTTTTTT.

The chain has TRBV5-4 and TRBJ2-4, with D unresolved. Trimming pared 0 bases from V and 5 bases from J, leaving 6 bases between. CDR3 size: 13 residues. The germline V gene encodes CDR1 SGHNT and CDR2 YYREEE (reference sequence). The CDR3 reads CASSLETQNIQYF. In DNA, the CDR3 is TGTGCCAGCAGCTTGGAGACGCAAAACATTCAGTACTTC.

The V and J genes are TRBV6-5 and TRBJ2-5; no definite D call. The DNA end is more similar to TRBJ2-7, so the J call may be wrong. Germline V CDR1 and CDR2: MNHEY, SVGAGI. This CDR3 comprises 13 residues. CDR3 DNA sequence: TGTGCCAGCAGTTACTCGCCCGAGTACGAGCAGTACTTC. It encodes CASSYSPEYEQYF.

In DNA form, the CDR3 reads TGCAGCGGTGGGACAGGTAATGGCTACACCTTC. Encoded protein: CSGGTGNGYTF. The rearrangement uses TRBV29-1 and TRBJ1-2, with 8 bases identical to TRBD1. Germline V CDR1 and CDR2: SQVTM, ANQGSEA. CDR3 length equals 11 residues. V was clipped by 7 bases and J by 6 bases; unmatched bases: 4.

This chain uses TRBV29-1 with TRBJ2-1; D remains unclear. This CDR3 comprises 16 residues. Trimming stripped 0 bases from V and 2 bases from J, with 14 bases between. Germline CDR1 reads SQVTM; CDR2 reads ANQGSEA. CDR3 residues: CSVEESAAATYNEQFF. CDR3 nucleotide sequence: TGCAGCGTTGAAGAGAGCGCGGCAGCCACCTACAATGAGCAGTTCTTC.

This rearrangement joins TRBV19 to TRBJ2-5; 8 positions agree with TRBD2. The J call is doubtful: the DNA matches TRBJ2-7 better. The V gene's germline CDR1 is LNHDA and CDR2 SQIVND (reference sequence). This CDR3 is 14 amino acids long. CDR3 coding DNA: TGTGCCAGTAGTATCGGGGGGGTTTCCTACGAGCAGTACTTC. Protein sequence: CASSIGGVSYEQYF.

The rearrangement joins TRBV6-5 to TRBJ1-4, with D unresolved. Germline V gene data show CDR1 as MNHEY and CDR2 as SVGAGI. V gave up 4 bases and J gave up 0 bases, with 9 bases separating them. This CDR3 region has 15 residues. Here the CDR3 DNA reads TGTGCCAGCAGTTTCCGGGCATCAACTAATGAAAAACTGTTTTTT. It translates to CASSFRASTNEKLFF.

The gene calls are TRBV6-5 and TRBJ2-5; 9 nucleotides agree with TRBD2. This CDR3 is built from 16 residues. J lost 1 base, V lost 2 bases, and 5 bases had no gene match. CDR1 and CDR2 (germline): MNHEY, SVGAGI. CDR3 DNA sequence: TGTGCCAGCAGTTACGGAGCGGGGGGCGGCCAAGAGACCCAGTACTTC. Protein sequence: CASSYGAGGGQETQYF.

The V and J genes are TRBV5-1 and TRBJ2-7; 10 bases match TRBD2. CDR1 and CDR2 (germline): SGHRS, YFSETQ. The CDR3 contains 15 residues. Trimming removed 8 bases from V and 0 bases from J; junction bases left unmatched: 8. Written as DNA, the CDR3 is TGCGCCAGTACCTCAGGACTAGCGGACTCCTACGAGCAGTACTTC. Its translation: CASTSGLADSYEQYF.

This clone has only one observation. The rearrangement links TRBV4-2 to TRBJ2-3, with 11 bases fitting TRBD2. The V gene end was trimmed by 1 base and the J gene end by 5 bases; junction bases not matched to a gene: 8. This CDR3 spans 17 amino acids. The germline gives CDR1 LGHNA, CDR2 YNFKEQ. The CDR3 nucleotides are TGTGCCAGCAGCCAAGTGGCTAGCGGGGGGCCGGAAGATACGCAGTATTTT. It specifies CASSQVASGGPEDTQYF.

The V call is TRBV30, the J call TRBJ1-2; the D is unclear. There are 14 residues in the CDR3. CDR1 is GTSNPN and CDR2 is SVGIG in the germline V gene (reference sequence). Trimming stripped 4 bases from V and 5 bases from J, with 17 bases between. CDR3 sequence: CAWISPRLGYGYTF. Here the CDR3 DNA reads TGTGCCTGGATCTCCCCCCGTTTGGGATATGGCTACACCTTC.

CDR3 region: CASTPPMSTEAFF. CDR3 nucleotide sequence: TGTGCCAGCACCCCACCCATGAGCACTGAAGCTTTCTTT. The gene calls are TRBV5-6 and TRBJ1-1; D unresolved. The V gene lost 6 bases and the J gene lost 4 bases, with 13 bases spanning the gap. CDR1 and CDR2 from the germline V gene are SGHDT and YYEEEE. The CDR3 consists of 13 residues.

This chain joins TRBV10-2 and TRBJ2-7, with 11 positions matching TRBD1. Germline V gene data show CDR1 as WSHSY and CDR2 as SAAADI. The CDR3 is 12 amino acids. V lost 11 bases, J lost 2 bases, and 2 bases stayed unmatched. Here the CDR3 DNA reads TGCGCCGGGGGACAGGGGGCCTACGAGCAGTACTTC. Encoded protein: CAGGQGAYEQYF.

The chain couples TRBV29-1 to TRBJ2-2; TRBD2 might be the D (5 bases). Germline loops: CDR1 SQVTM, CDR2 ANQGSEA. V was clipped by 4 bases and J by 3 bases, with 6 bases between them. The CDR3 consists of 12 residues. As DNA, the CDR3 is TGCAGCGTTGCCGGGGACACCGGGGAGCTGTTTTTT. Translating gives CSVAGDTGELFF.

The J gene is TRBJ1-1, the V gene TRBV2; TRBD1 might be the D (5 bases). Trimming took off 6 bases at V and 6 bases at J, with 23 bases between the two ends. Germline lookup yields CDR1 SNHLY and CDR2 FYNNEI. CDR3 length: 16 amino acids. As DNA, the CDR3 is TGTGCCAGCAGCCCAACATATCGGCTCCAAGGGGCTGAAGCTTTCTTT. Residues: CASSPTYRLQGAEAFF.

The CDR3, as DNA: TGTGCCAGCAGTGAGGGGGTCTATAGCAATCAGCCCCAGCATTTT. It specifies CASSEGVYSNQPQHF. The chain uses TRBV6-1 and TRBJ1-5; TRBD1 might be the D (5 bases). Trimming pared 3 bases from V and 0 bases from J, leaving 9 bases between. The CDR3 runs to 15 residues. Germline CDR1 reads MNHNS; CDR2 reads SASEGT.

This chain uses TRBV29-1 with TRBJ1-3; D may be TRBD1 (5 bases). Germline CDR1 reads SQVTM; CDR2 reads ANQGSEA. V lost 4 bases, J lost 0 bases, and 7 bases lay in between. The length of the CDR3 is 13 residues. CDR3 region: CSVGGVSGNTIYF. CDR3 in DNA: TGCAGCGTTGGGGGGGTCTCTGGAAACACCATATATTTT.

The CDR3 DNA reads as TGCGCCAGCAGCCACCCCGGACTAGCGGTTCCCTACGAGCAGTACTTC. Protein: CASSHPGLAVPYEQYF. This chain connects TRBV4-1 to TRBJ2-7; 10 nucleotides line up with TRBD2. CDR1 and CDR2 (germline): MGHRA, YSYEKL. With 3 bases clipped from V and 2 bases from J, the junction kept 7 bases outside the gene matches. The CDR3 is 16 residues long.

The V call is TRBV23-1, the J call TRBJ2-6; the D gene is possibly TRBD2 (6 bases). TRBV23-1 is filed as an ORF, its function uncertain. This CDR3 has 14 amino acids. V was pared by 8 bases and J by 4 bases, with 12 bases between. The CDR3 loop reads CASVEGAGANVLTF. CDR3 nucleotides: TGCGCCAGCGTGGAGGGCGCCGGGGCCAACGTCCTGACTTTC.

This sequence joins TRBV6-7 and TRBJ2-1; possible D gene TRBD1, 5 bases. TRBV6-7 is annotated as an ORF whose role is uncertain. The CDR3 covers 15 residues. V lost 6 bases, J lost 8 bases, and 20 bases lay in between. CDR3 loop: CASSRAKGPGHEQFF. CDR3 in DNA: TGTGCCAGCAGCAGAGCCAAGGGGCCCGGCCATGAGCAGTTCTTC.

This chain connects TRBV11-2 to TRBJ2-3; 7 positions match TRBD1. From germline, CDR1 is SGHAT and CDR2 FQNNGV. J gave up 0 bases and V 6 bases, and 9 bases lay outside the gene matches. The CDR3 covers 16 residues. CDR3 sequence (DNA): TGTGCCAGCAGACCCTACAGGGGCGCTAGCACAGATACGCAGTATTTT. Residues: CASRPYRGASTDTQYF.

This chain connects TRBV28 to TRBJ2-1; possible D gene TRBD2, 6 bases. The CDR3 is made up of 16 amino acids. The germline V gene has CDR1 MDHEN and CDR2 SYDVKM. Deletions cut 3 bases from V and 5 bases from J, with 17 bases between. The CDR3 loop is CASSFSAGTPNNEQFF. The DNA of the CDR3 is TGTGCCAGCAGTTTCAGCGCCGGGACTCCTAACAATGAGCAGTTCTTC.

The gene calls are TRBV4-1 and TRBJ2-3, with TRBD2 matching 9 bases. The CDR3 length is 16 residues. Losses at the gene ends were 3 bases for V and 1 base for J; bases not matched to a gene: 5. CDR1 is MGHRA, CDR2 YSYEKL, per germline. The CDR3 sequence is CASSHWASGGTDTQYF. DNA of the CDR3: TGCGCCAGCAGCCATTGGGCTAGCGGGGGCACAGATACGCAGTATTTT.

J is TRBJ2-1 and V is TRBV30; 9 nucleotides line up with TRBD2. In germline, CDR1 is GTSNPN, CDR2 SVGIG (reference sequence). The CDR3 contains 13 residues. V dropped 4 bases and J dropped 10; count of bases not matched to a gene: 8. CDR3 loop: CAWTAGGPQEQFF. The CDR3 nucleotides are TGTGCCTGGACGGCGGGAGGGCCTCAAGAGCAGTTCTTC. Based on the CDR3 plus reference TRBV30 and TRBJ2-1, the full variable domain is SQTIHQWPATLVQPVGSPLSLECTVEGTSNPNLYWYRQAAGRGLQLLFYSVGIGQISSEVPQNLSASRPQDRQFILSSKKLLLSDSGFYLCAWTAGGPQEQFFGPGTRLTVL.

The chain joins TRBV14 to TRBJ1-4, with 9 bases that match TRBD1. Germline trimming cut 3 bases from V and 7 bases from J; bases unmatched to any gene: 6. The CDR3 covers 15 residues. Germline CDR1 and CDR2: SGHDN and FVKESK. This CDR3 reads CASSHEQGAGEKLFF. The CDR3 DNA reads as TGTGCCAGCAGCCATGAACAGGGGGCGGGTGAAAAACTGTTTTTT.

The CDR3 bases are TGTGCCAGCAGCATACCTAGCGGGGGGTTAGATACGCAGTATTTT. Protein sequence: CASSIPSGGLDTQYF. The V and J genes are TRBV7-2 and TRBJ2-3; TRBD2 matches 11 bases. V lost 5 bases, J lost 5 bases, and 6 bases stayed unmatched. The CDR3 is made up of 15 amino acids. The germline V gene has CDR1 SGHTA and CDR2 FQGNSA. Full variable domain (rest looked up from reference TRBV7-2 and TRBJ2-3): GAGVSQSPSNKVTEKGKDVELRCDPISGHTALYWYRQSLGQGLEFLIYFQGNSAPDKSGLPSDRFSAERTGGSVSTLTIQRTQQEDSAVYLCASSIPSGGLDTQYFGPGTRLTVL.